The 5 T cell receptor beta chains below all came from one sample that was sequenced in a study of CD8+ T cells in alopecia areata. Treatment: oral pan-JAK inhibitor, 5-10 mg twice daily. RNA was extracted and reverse transcribed into cDNA as the sequencing template. Assay: immunoSEQ multiplex PCR; the TCRdb copy retains only in-frame clones and omits some. The sample contains fewer than 250,000 clones, approximately 40% of which appear only once. The sequencing used CD4+ T cells sorted from blood, collected at roughly week 36, from a patient treated with tofacitinib. These receptors were obtained from a human donor with alopecia areata.

The sample holds a few counts of this clone. This specimen includes other DNA sequences encoding the same CDR3. V is TRBV19 and J is TRBJ2-3; 9 nucleotides match TRBD1. CDR1 and CDR2 (germline): LNHDA, SQIVND (reference sequence). The trim removed 6 bases at V and 3 bases at J, leaving 1 base unmatched. This CDR3 spans 13 amino acids. In DNA form, the CDR3 reads TGTGCCAGTAGAGACAGGGGGACAGATACGCAGTATTTT. Translating gives CASRDRGTDTQYF.

The rearrangement links TRBV2 to TRBJ1-5; D is unclear. Germline V gene sequence: CDR1 SNHLY, CDR2 FYNNEI. This CDR3 region has 12 residues. V shed 7 bases and J shed 3 bases, with 7 bases lying between them. CDR3 nucleotides: TGTGCCAGCAACTCGTACAATCAGCCCCAGCATTTT. Protein sequence: CASNSYNQPQHF.

The chain couples TRBV29-1 to TRBJ2-2, with 7 positions matching TRBD1. The length of the CDR3 is 11 residues. Germline CDR1 reads SQVTM; CDR2 reads ANQGSEA. V gave up 5 bases and J gave up 6 bases; unmatched junction bases: 0. The CDR3 spells CSVTGAGELFF. The CDR3 region has the DNA TGCAGCGTTACAGGGGCCGGGGAGCTGTTTTTT.

The CDR3 loop is CASYDGTGSNIQYF. The CDR3, as DNA: TGTGCCAGCTACGACGGGACAGGGTCCAACATTCAGTACTTC. V gene TRBV18 combines with J gene TRBJ2-4; 9 bases align to TRBD1. The trim removed 7 bases at V and 7 bases at J, leaving 8 bases unmatched. The germline CDR1 and CDR2 sequences are KGHSH and LQKENI. This CDR3 contains 14 residues.

The chain joins TRBV30 to TRBJ1-3; the D gene is possibly TRBD1 (5 bases). CDR1 is GTSNPN, CDR2 SVGIG, per germline (reference sequence). V was cut by 3 bases and J by 0 bases, with 9 bases left in between. This CDR3 is 14 amino acids long. The CDR3 region is CAWSRTNSGNTIYF. DNA for the CDR3: TGTGCCTGGAGCAGGACAAACTCTGGAAACACCATATATTTT.